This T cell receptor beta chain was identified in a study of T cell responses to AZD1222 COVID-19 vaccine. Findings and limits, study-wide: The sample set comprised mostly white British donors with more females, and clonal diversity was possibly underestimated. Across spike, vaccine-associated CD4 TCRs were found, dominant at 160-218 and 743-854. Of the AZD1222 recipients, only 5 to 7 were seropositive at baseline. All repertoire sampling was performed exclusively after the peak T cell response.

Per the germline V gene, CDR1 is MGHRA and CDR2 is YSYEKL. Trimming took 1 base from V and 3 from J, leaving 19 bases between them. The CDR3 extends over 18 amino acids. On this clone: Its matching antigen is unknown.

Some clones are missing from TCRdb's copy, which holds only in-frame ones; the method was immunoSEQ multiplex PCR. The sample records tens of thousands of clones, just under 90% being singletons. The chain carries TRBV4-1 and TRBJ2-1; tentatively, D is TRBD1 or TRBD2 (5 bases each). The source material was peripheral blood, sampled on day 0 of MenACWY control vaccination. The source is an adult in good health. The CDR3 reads CASSQGGLSVGYYNEQFF. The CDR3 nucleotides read TGCGCCAGCAGCCAAGGGGGGTTGAGTGTGGGGTACTACAATGAGCAGTTCTTC.